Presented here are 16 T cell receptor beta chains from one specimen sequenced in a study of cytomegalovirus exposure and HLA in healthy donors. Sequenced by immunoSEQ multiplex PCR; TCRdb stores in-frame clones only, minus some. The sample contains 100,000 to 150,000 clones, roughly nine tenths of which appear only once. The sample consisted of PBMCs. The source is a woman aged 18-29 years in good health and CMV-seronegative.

DNA of the CDR3: TGTGCCAGCAGTTCGACAGACAGCTCTGGAAACACCATATATTTT. Protein sequence: CASSSTDSSGNTIYF. The chain employs TRBV6-6 and TRBJ1-3; the D gene is possibly TRBD1 (5 bases). With 4 bases removed from V and 0 bases from J, the gap between germline ends came to 10 bases. Germline V gene lookup returns CDR1 MNHNY and CDR2 SVGAGI (reference sequence). This CDR3 is 15 amino acids long.

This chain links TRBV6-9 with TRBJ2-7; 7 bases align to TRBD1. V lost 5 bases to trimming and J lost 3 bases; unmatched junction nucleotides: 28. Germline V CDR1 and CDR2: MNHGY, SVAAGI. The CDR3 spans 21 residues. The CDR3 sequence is CASSLRRAIMTGNKGDYEQYV. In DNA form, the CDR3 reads TGTGCCAGCAGTCTACGCAGGGCTATAATGACAGGGAATAAGGGCGACTACGAGCAGTACGTC.

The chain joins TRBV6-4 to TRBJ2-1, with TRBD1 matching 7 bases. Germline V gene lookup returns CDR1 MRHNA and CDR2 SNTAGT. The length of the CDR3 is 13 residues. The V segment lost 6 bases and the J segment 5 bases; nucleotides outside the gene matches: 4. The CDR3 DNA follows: TGTGCCAGCAGCGGACAGGCCAACAATGAGCAGTTCTTC. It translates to CASSGQANNEQFF.

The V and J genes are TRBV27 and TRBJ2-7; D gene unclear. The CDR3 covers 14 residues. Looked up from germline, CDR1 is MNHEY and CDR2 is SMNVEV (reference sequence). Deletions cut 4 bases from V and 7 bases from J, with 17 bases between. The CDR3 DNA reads TGTGCCAGCAGTTCTTTTGGTAGTCCCTGGGAGCAGTACGTC. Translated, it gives CASSSFGSPWEQYV.

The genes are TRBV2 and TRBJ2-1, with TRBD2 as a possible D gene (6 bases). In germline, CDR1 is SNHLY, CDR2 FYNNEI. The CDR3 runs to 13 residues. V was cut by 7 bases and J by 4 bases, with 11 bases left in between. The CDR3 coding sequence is TGTGCCAGCAAGGGCGGGGAATACAATGAGCAGTTCTTC. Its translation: CASKGGEYNEQFF.

DNA for the CDR3: TGTGCCAGCAGCTTGGGTGGTAGCGGGAGGTTCCCGCTTGGTGAGCAGTTCTTC. It specifies CASSLGGSGRFPLGEQFF. The chain has TRBV5-4 and TRBJ2-1, with 10 bases that match TRBD2. The CDR3 consists of 18 residues. Germline V gives CDR1 SGHNT, CDR2 YYREEE (reference sequence). Unmatched junction bases numbered 15, after V lost 0 bases and J lost 9 bases. Together with reference TRBV5-4 and TRBJ2-1, the CDR3 gives the full variable domain: ETGVTQSPTHLIKTRGQQVTLRCSSQSGHNTVSWYQQALGQGPQFIFQYYREEENGRGNFPPRFSGLQFPNYSSELNVNALELDDSALYLCASSLGGSGRFPLGEQFFGPGTRLTVL.

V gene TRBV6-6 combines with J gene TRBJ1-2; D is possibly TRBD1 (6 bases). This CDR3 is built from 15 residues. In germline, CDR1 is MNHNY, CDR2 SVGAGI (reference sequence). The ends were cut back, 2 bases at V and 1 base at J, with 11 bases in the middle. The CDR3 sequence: CASSYRGGRNYGYTF. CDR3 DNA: TGTGCCAGCAGTTACCGAGGGGGTCGTAACTATGGCTACACCTTC.

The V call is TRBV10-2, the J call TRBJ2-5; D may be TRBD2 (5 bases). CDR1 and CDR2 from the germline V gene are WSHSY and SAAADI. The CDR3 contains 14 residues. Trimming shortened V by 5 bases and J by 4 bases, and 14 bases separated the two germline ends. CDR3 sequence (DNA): TGCGCCAGCAGTCGCGTCCCGGAGGCAGAGACCCAGTACTTC. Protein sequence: CASSRVPEAETQYF.

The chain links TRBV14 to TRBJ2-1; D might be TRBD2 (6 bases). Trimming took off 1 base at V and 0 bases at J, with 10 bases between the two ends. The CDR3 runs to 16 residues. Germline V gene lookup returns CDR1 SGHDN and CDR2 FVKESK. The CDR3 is CASSQVWRDSYNEQFF. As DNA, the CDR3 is TGTGCCAGCAGCCAAGTTTGGAGGGACTCCTACAATGAGCAGTTCTTC.

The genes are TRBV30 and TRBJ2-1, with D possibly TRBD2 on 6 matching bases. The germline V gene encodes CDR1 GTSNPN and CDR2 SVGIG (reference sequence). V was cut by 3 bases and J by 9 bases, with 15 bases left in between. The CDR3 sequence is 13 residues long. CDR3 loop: CAWRTGGRAEQFF. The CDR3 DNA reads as TGTGCCTGGAGAACAGGAGGGCGTGCTGAGCAGTTCTTC.

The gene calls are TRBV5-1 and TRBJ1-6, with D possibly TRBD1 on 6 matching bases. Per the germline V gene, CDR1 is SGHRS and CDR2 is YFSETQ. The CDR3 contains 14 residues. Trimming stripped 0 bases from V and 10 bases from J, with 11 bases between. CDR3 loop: CASSLDRERSPLHF. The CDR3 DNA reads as TGCGCCAGCAGCTTGGACAGGGAAAGGTCACCCCTCCACTTT.

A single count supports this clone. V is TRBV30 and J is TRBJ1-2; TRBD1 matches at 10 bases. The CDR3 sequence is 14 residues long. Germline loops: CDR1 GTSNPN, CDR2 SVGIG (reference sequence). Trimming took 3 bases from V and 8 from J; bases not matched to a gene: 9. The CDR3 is CAWRQGTGEGGYTF. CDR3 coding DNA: TGTGCCTGGAGACAAGGGACAGGGGAAGGGGGCTACACCTTC.

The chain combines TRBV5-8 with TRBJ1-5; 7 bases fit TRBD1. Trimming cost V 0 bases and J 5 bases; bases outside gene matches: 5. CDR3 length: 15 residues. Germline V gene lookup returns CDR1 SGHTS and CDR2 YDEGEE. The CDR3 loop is CASSLETGSDQPQHF. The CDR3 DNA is TGTGCCAGCAGCTTGGAGACAGGGAGTGATCAGCCCCAGCATTTT.

The CDR3 DNA reads TGTGCCAGCACCGGACCGGGGGGGAGCGAGCAGTACTTC. This translates into CASTGPGGSEQYF. The chain recombines TRBV27 with TRBJ2-7, with 8 bases matching TRBD2. Trimming cost V 7 bases and J 6 bases; bases outside gene matches: 8. The germline gives CDR1 MNHEY, CDR2 SMNVEV (reference sequence). The CDR3 runs to 13 residues.

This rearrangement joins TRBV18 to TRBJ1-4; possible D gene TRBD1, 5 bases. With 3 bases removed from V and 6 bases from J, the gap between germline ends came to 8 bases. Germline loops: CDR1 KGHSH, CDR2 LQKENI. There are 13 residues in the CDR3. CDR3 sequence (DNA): TGTGCCAGCTCACCGGGGCAGGATGAAAAACTGTTTTTT. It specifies CASSPGQDEKLFF.

The DNA of the CDR3 is TGTGCCTGGAGTGTACGTAGGAGTTCCTCTGGGGCCAACGTCCTGACTTTC. Translated, it gives CAWSVRRSSSGANVLTF. The chain recombines TRBV30 with TRBJ2-6; D unresolved. The CDR3 runs to 17 residues. Trimming stripped 0 bases from V and 0 bases from J, with 12 bases between. CDR1 is GTSNPN and CDR2 is SVGIG in the germline V gene (reference sequence).